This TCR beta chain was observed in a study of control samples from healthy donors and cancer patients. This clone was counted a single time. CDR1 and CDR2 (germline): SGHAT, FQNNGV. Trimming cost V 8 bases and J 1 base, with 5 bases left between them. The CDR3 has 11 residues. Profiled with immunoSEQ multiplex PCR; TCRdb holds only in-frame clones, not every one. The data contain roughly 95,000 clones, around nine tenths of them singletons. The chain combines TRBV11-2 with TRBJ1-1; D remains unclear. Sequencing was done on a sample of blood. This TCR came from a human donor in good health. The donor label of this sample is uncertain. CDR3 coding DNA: TGTGCCAGCCGTAGGAACACTGAAGCTTTCTTT. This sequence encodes CASRRNTEAFF.